These T cell receptor beta chains were read from a single sample in a study of PD-1 blockade in classical Hodgkin lymphoma. The data were produced by immunoSEQ multiplex PCR, yet TCRdb's version contains in-frame clones alone and is incomplete. Counted here are 22,000 or so clones, around 80% occurring once; the ten biggest clones make up roughly two fifths. The specimen comprised peripheral blood mononuclear cells (PBMCs), sampled before the second cycle of nivolumab. These TCRs come from a human donor with classical Hodgkin lymphoma. Each CDR3 is given with its conserved first and last residue. The D gene is left open where the match is weak. Not all rows give a size; the values are once, few, many and, for expanded clones, a class.

clone_size | j_call | v_call | d_call | cdr3_aa | cdr3_nt
. | TRBJ2-5 | TRBV9 | TRBD1 | CASSYPTGVGETQYF | TGTGCCAGCAGCTATCCGACAGGGGTAGGAGAGACCCAGTACTTC
. | TRBJ2-4 | TRBV2 | TRBD1 | CASSSWDRPINLYF | TGTGCCAGCAGTTCTTGGGACAGGCCTATAAACCTGTACTTC
. | TRBJ1-2 | TRBV28 | TRBD1 | CASSFMGTGGHYGYTF | TGTGCCAGCAGTTTTATGGGGACAGGGGGGCACTATGGCTACACCTTC
. | TRBJ1-1 | TRBV11-2 | . | CASSLEANPDTEAFF | TGTGCCAGCAGCTTAGAGGCGAACCCGGACACTGAAGCTTTCTTT
few | TRBJ2-7 | TRBV11-3 | . | CASSLDQGGLTMNYEQYF | TGTGCCAGCAGCTTAGATCAGGGGGGCCTCACCATGAACTACGAGCAGTACTTC
. | TRBJ1-4 | TRBV27 | TRBD1 | CASSFNRGGEKLFF | TGTGCCAGCAGTTTCAACAGGGGGGGTGAAAAACTGTTTTTT
. | TRBJ1-2 | TRBV19 | . | CASSAYQDHAGGYTF | TGTGCCAGTAGTGCCTACCAGGATCATGCAGGGGGCTACACCTTC
few | TRBJ2-5 | TRBV30 | . | CAWNRAKTQYF | TGTGCCTGGAATAGGGCGAAGACCCAGTACTTC
. | TRBJ1-5 | TRBV19 | . | CASSIGSGGNQPQHF | TGTGCCAGTAGTATAGGTTCCGGGGGCAATCAGCCCCAGCATTTT
. | TRBJ2-2 | TRBV11-1 | . | CASSSLGLLGNTGELFF | TGTGCCAGCAGCTCCTTGGGTTTATTAGGGAACACCGGGGAGCTGTTTTTT
. | TRBJ1-6 | TRBV7-8 | . | CASSQIDEAPLHF | TGTGCCAGCAGCCAAATCGACGAGGCACCCCTCCACTTT
. | TRBJ1-1 | TRBV10-3 | . | CASKVGGYTEAFF | TGTGCCTCTAAGGTAGGGGGTTACACTGAAGCTTTCTTT
. | TRBJ2-3 | TRBV6-1 | . | CASLGLGTDTQYF | TGTGCCAGCTTGGGTCTGGGCACAGATACGCAGTATTTT
. | TRBJ2-5 | TRBV5-4 | . | CASSLAGRAQETQYF | TGTGCCAGCAGCTTGGCGGGCAGGGCCCAAGAGACCCAGTACTTC
few | TRBJ2-3 | TRBV6-6 | . | CASSYSVSPSDTQYF | TGTGCCAGCAGTTACTCGGTCAGCCCATCAGATACGCAGTATTTT
. | TRBJ2-7 | TRBV6-5 | TRBD2 | CASSYSHSGRAWEQYF | TGTGCCAGCAGTTACTCGCACAGCGGGAGGGCCTGGGAGCAGTACTTC
. | TRBJ2-2 | TRBV7-9 | . | CASRRQVGETGELFF | TGTGCCAGCAGGAGACAGGTTGGGGAAACCGGGGAGCTGTTTTTT
. | TRBJ2-1 | TRBV5-4 | TRBD2 | CASSFITSGRHSYNEQFF | TGTGCCAGCAGCTTCATTACTAGCGGGAGGCACTCCTACAATGAGCAGTTCTTC
. | TRBJ2-1 | TRBV12-5 | TRBD2 | CASGLVLAGVGNEQFF | TGTGCTAGTGGTTTGGTACTAGCGGGAGTAGGCAATGAGCAGTTCTTC
few | TRBJ1-2 | TRBV6-1 | . | CASSERQGSGYTF | TGTGCCAGCAGTGAACGTCAGGGAAGCGGCTACACCTTC
. | TRBJ1-2 | TRBV21-1 | . | CASIRRSRERDYGYTF | TGTGCCAGCATACGCCGGAGTAGGGAGAGGGACTATGGCTACACCTTC
. | TRBJ2-5 | TRBV6-1 | . | CASRISGQETQYF | TGTGCCAGCAGGATATCAGGTCAAGAGACCCAGTACTTC
. | TRBJ2-7 | TRBV6-5 | TRBD1 | CASSYLPGQGGEQYF | TGTGCCAGCAGTTACCTTCCGGGACAGGGCGGCGAGCAGTACTTC
. | TRBJ2-1 | TRBV4-1 | . | CASSQEPGGSVQQFF | TGCGCCAGCAGCCAAGAGCCAGGGGGGTCTGTGCAGCAGTTCTTC
once | TRBJ1-5 | TRBV4-3 | . | CASSPDTGYQPQHF | TGCGCCAGCAGCCCGGACACAGGCTATCAGCCCCAGCATTTT
few | TRBJ2-7 | TRBV14 | TRBD1 | CASSQPRGLTYEQYF | TGTGCCAGCAGCCAACCCAGGGGGTTGACCTACGAGCAGTACTTC
once | TRBJ1-1 | TRBV5-6 | . | CASSFRKDTEAFF | TGTGCCAGCAGCTTCCGGAAGGACACTGAAGCTTTCTTT